Below, one TCR beta chain is given with its context. Its antigen is currently unknown. The data originate from a study of beta chain features in type 1 diabetes. Of the isolated RNA, all was reverse transcribed, and so the sequenced material was expressed TCRB transcripts. Repertoires were generated with immunoSEQ multiplex PCR, while TCRdb's copy carries only in-frame clones and drops some. The profile shows about 650,000 clones, roughly an eighth of them singletons. The study, taken as a whole, reports: All four CD4+ subsets of Type 1 diabetes patients contained TCRB CDR3s that were moderately but significantly shorter.

Sequencing was carried out using naive CD4+ T cells from blood. The TCR originated in a man in his thirties or forties with type 1 diabetes.

The CDR3 sequence is CASSFLRQGNQPQHF. CDR3 nucleotides: TGTGCCAGCAGCTTCCTGCGACAGGGGAATCAGCCCCAGCATTTT. The chain recombines TRBV7-8 with TRBJ1-5; 8 nucleotides match TRBD1. V lost 3 bases, J lost 4 bases, and 5 bases stayed unmatched. The CDR3 contains 15 residues. Germline CDR1 is SGHVS and CDR2 is FQNEAQ.